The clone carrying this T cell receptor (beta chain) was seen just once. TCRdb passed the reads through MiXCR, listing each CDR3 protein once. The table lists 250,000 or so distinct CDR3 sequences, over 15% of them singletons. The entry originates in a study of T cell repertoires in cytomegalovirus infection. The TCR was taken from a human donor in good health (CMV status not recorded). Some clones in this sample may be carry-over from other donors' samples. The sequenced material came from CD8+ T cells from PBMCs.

CDR3 sequence reads: CASSFLRQGQETQYF. The CDR3 DNA reads TGTGCCAGCAGCTTCCTCAGACAGGGGCAAGAGACCCAGTACTTC. The rearrangement uses TRBV11-2 and TRBJ2-5; 8 bases fit TRBD1. In germline, CDR1 is SGHAT, CDR2 FQNNGV. CDR3 length: 15 amino acids. With V trimmed by 3 bases and J by 2 bases, 5 bases remained unmatched.